This T cell receptor (beta chain) emerged from a study of spatial heterogeneity in lung cancer. Study-wide results and limits: It was found that expanded intratumoral alpha and beta TCR counts tracked tumor mutation counts.

The sample's time point: sample taken at primary tumor resection. Sequencing of whole RNA from tumor, nontumor lung or frozen PBMC involved no sorting. Each CDR3 protein is one row after TCRdb ran MiXCR on the 5' RACE reads. The table lists around 6,000 distinct CDR3 sequences, approximately 1.2% of them singletons. Many counts were recorded for this clonotype. Its antigen is not known. Source: lung tumor tissue, taken at surgery. The TCR sequence derives from a male donor with early-stage non-small cell lung cancer.

CDR3: CASSFLQRSSYNEQFF. The CDR3 DNA is TGCGCCAGCAGCTTTTTACAGCGGAGCTCCTACAATGAGCAGTTCTTC. The chain has TRBV5-1 and TRBJ2-1; tentatively, D is TRBD2 (5 bases). The CDR3 contains 16 residues. The germline CDR1 and CDR2 sequences are SGHRS and YFSETQ. The V end was cut by 2 bases, the J end by 0 bases, with 12 bases between.